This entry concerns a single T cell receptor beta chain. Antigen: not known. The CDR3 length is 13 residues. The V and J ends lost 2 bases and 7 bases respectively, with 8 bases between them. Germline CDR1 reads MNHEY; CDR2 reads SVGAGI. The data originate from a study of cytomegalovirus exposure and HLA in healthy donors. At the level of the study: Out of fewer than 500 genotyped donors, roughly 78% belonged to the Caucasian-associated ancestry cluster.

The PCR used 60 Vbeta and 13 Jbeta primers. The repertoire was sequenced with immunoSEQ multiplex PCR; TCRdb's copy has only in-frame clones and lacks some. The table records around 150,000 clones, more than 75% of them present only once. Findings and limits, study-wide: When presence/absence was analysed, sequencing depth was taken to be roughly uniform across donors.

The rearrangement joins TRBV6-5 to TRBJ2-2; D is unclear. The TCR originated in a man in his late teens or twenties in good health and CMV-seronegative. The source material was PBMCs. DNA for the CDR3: TGTGCCAGCAGTTACGTAGTCCTCGGGGAGCTGTTTTTT. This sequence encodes CASSYVVLGELFF.